This T cell receptor beta chain comes out of a study of Graves' ophthalmopathy and Graves' hyperthyroidism. The sequenced template was RNA, covering the TCR beta CDR3 region. RT-PCR in the first round used HTBI primers; a second-round multiplex PCR followed. TCRdb analysed the multiplex PCR reads with MiXCR anew, one entry per CDR3 protein. The sample records about 1.2 million distinct CDR3 sequences, 36% being singletons. Germline assignment: CDR1 SGHNT and CDR2 YYREEE (reference sequence). The CDR3 is made up of 14 amino acids. Trimming removed 4 bases from V and 3 bases from J, with 10 bases in between. General study results and limits: Ophthalmopathy progression was predicted by the model at 70.59% sensitivity and about 79% specificity. Blood also held most thyroid clonotypes expanded above 0.001 frequency.

This clonotype was seen repeatedly, ten times or more. What it binds is unknown. Thyroid ultrasound, orbital computed tomography, TRAb, serum thyroxine and clinical symptoms formed the basis of diagnosis. The receptor comes from an adult man with Graves' hyperthyroidism. The genes are TRBV5-4 and TRBJ1-4; D is possibly TRBD1 (6 bases). The material sequenced was peripheral blood or thyroid tissue (not recorded which). The CDR3 here is CASSPTGPNEKLFF. The CDR3, as DNA: TGTGCCAGCAGCCCGACAGGCCCTAATGAAAAACTGTTTTTT.